This T cell receptor beta chain was captured by sequencing in a study of early T cells in non-severe SARS-CoV-2 infection. At the level of the study: Chains were not paired, and sequencing was done on bulk RNA from unsorted whole blood.

Overall study findings and caveats: Comparison of clonotypes with VDJdb favored anti-spike CD8 responses while missing private and CD4 specificities.

Individual cDNA molecules received unique molecular identifiers. TCRdb re-called the 5' RACE reads with MiXCR, one entry per CDR3 protein. The sample includes fewer than 35,000 distinct CDR3 sequences, roughly 5.7% of them seen just once. With 4 bases removed from V and 0 bases from J, the gap between germline ends came to 9 bases. The CDR3 has 14 residues. CDR1 and CDR2 (germline): SGHRS, YFSETQ. This clonotype was seen many times. Its cognate antigen is unknown. The source is an adult who was a healthcare worker with PCR-confirmed SARS-CoV-2 infection or an uninfected control (not recorded which). The rearrangement uses TRBV5-1 and TRBJ2-3; D ambiguous. The material sequenced was whole blood. The CDR3, as DNA: TGCGCCAGCAGCGAGGAAGCTAGCACAGATACGCAGTATTTT. Its protein is CASSEEASTDTQYF.